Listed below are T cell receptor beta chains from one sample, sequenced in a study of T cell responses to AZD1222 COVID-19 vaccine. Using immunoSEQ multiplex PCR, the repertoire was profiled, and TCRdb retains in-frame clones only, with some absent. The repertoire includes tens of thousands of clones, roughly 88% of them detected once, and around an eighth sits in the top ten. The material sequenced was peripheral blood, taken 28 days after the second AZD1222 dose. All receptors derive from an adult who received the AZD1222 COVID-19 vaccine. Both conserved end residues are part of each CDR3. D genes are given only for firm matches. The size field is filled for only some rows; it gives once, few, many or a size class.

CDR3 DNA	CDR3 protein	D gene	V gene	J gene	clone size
TGCGCCAGCAGCTCCCGTGCCGGTTCCCCCAATGGCTACACCTTC	CASSSRAGSPNGYTF	-	TRBV4-1	TRBJ1-2	-
TGTGCCAGCAGCCCCCTCCAGTACACTGAAGCTTTCTTT	CASSPLQYTEAFF	-	TRBV7-9	TRBJ1-1	-
TGTGCCAGCAGCAAAGGAAATAGCGGGAGGCTCTCCTCATACGAGCAGTACTTC	CASSKGNSGRLSSYEQYF	-	TRBV21-1	TRBJ2-7	-
TGTGCCAGCAGCCAAGATCTAAGAGGGGGCAGGTATAACACTGAAGCTTTCTTT	CASSQDLRGGRYNTEAFF	TRBD1	TRBV4-2	TRBJ1-1	-
TGTGCCAGCGGGCCCGAAAAACTGTTTTTT	CASGPEKLFF	-	TRBV28	TRBJ1-4	-
TGTGCCAGCAGCAAAGCCGGGGGACAGGGGGCAGCCAAAAACATTCAGTACTTC	CASSKAGGQGAAKNIQYF	-	TRBV21-1	TRBJ2-4	-
TGTGCCAGTAAAAGAGGACTAGCGGGACTCTACGAGCAGTACTTC	CASKRGLAGLYEQYF	TRBD2	TRBV6-5	TRBJ2-7	-
TGTGCCACCAGCCTAAACGGTGTAAGAAGTGAAAAACTGTTTTTT	CATSLNGVRSEKLFF	-	TRBV15	TRBJ1-4	-
TGTGCCAGCAGTCAACTAGCCGGGACTAGTAACGAGCAGTACTTC	CASSQLAGTSNEQYF	TRBD2	TRBV27	TRBJ2-7	-
TGTGCCAGTAGCAACTTAGGACTAGCGGGGGGGCCGGTCACCGGGGAGCTGTTTTTT	CASSNLGLAGGPVTGELFF	TRBD2	TRBV19	TRBJ2-2	once
TGTGCCAGTAGTGCTATGACAGGACCGATCAATTCACCCCTCCACTTT	CASSAMTGPINSPLHF	-	TRBV19	TRBJ1-6	-
TGTGCCAGCAGCGTAGGCCTATATGGCTACACCTTC	CASSVGLYGYTF	-	TRBV9	TRBJ1-2	-
TGTGCCAGCAGCCCTCGGAGCACAAGCTCTGGAAACACCATATATTTT	CASSPRSTSSGNTIYF	-	TRBV7-2	TRBJ1-3	-
TGTGCCAGTAGTACAGGGCGCGGTTCACCCCTCCACTTT	CASSTGRGSPLHF	-	TRBV19	TRBJ1-6	once
TGTGCCAGCTCACGGTCGGACAGGGGGCTTACTGAAGCTTTCTTT	CASSRSDRGLTEAFF	TRBD1	TRBV18	TRBJ1-1	-
TGTGCCAGCAGCCCCAGGAGGCAGGGAGCCCAGTACTTC	CASSPRRQGAQYF	-	TRBV5-6	TRBJ2-5	-